The 19 T cell receptor beta chains presented below share a single source sample, sequenced in a study of T cells in Graves' hyperthyroidism and ophthalmopathy (dated by TCRdb to 2018 to 2020). The library came from multiplex PCR. Instrument used: Illumina HiSeq 2000. The TCR beta CDR3 regions were amplified from RNA transcripts. The TCR CDR3 was subjected to a first round of RT-PCR using the HTBI primer set and the Qiagen OneStep RT-PCR kit. The raw public reads went through TCRdb reprocessing: fastp at Q25, MiXCR clone calling, in-frame beta chains kept. Rows matching on CDR3 protein sequence are summarized as one entry with the most common DNA and genes. Here the sample has hundreds of thousands of distinct CDR3 sequences; nearly 45% occur a single time. The top ten clones comprise more than 7% of the sample. The sequenced material came from peripheral blood or thyroid tissue (not recorded which). The receptors here all came from an adult man with Graves' disease, either hyperthyroidism or ophthalmopathy (not recorded which).

This rearrangement joins TRBV7-9 to TRBJ2-7, with TRBD2 identical over 10 bases. The CDR3 covers 16 residues. Losses at the gene ends were 5 bases for V and 4 bases for J; bases not matched to a gene: 11. CDR1 and CDR2 (germline): SEHNR, FQNEAQ (reference sequence). The CDR3 nucleotides are TGTGCCAGCAGCCCAGGAGCGGGAGGGCCAGCGTACGAGCAGTACTTC. Translating gives CASSPGAGGPAYEQYF.

As DNA, the CDR3 is TGTGCCAGCAGCTTCGATGGACAGATGAACACTGAAGCTTTCTTT. Encoded protein: CASSFDGQMNTEAFF. The chain links TRBV7-9 to TRBJ1-1; D possibly corresponds to TRBD1 (6 bases). The CDR3 has 15 residues. Germline CDR1 is SEHNR and CDR2 is FQNEAQ (reference sequence). V was trimmed by 3 bases and J by 0 bases, leaving 11 bases between them.

The table lists this clonotype with a count of one. The chain uses TRBV2 and TRBJ2-2; possibly TRBD2 for D (5 bases). Germline CDR1 is SNHLY and CDR2 is FYNNEI. This CDR3 has 13 amino acids. V was trimmed by 10 bases and J by 6 bases, leaving 15 bases between them. The CDR3: CAIRVGGSGELFF. As DNA, the CDR3 is TGTGCCATTCGTGTTGGAGGCTCCGGGGAGCTGTTTTTT.

V is TRBV24-1 and J is TRBJ2-1; the D gene is possibly TRBD2 (5 bases). This CDR3 region has 12 residues. From germline, CDR1 is KGHDR and CDR2 SFDVKD. The V end was cut by 5 bases, the J end by 8 bases, with 9 bases between. The CDR3 region has the DNA TGTGCCACCAGTGTCGGGATGGATGAGCAGTTCTTC. Translating gives CATSVGMDEQFF.

A single count supports this clonotype. The chain combines TRBV12-5 with TRBJ1-1, with D unresolved. V was cut by 0 bases and J by 8 bases, with 10 bases left in between. This CDR3 comprises 13 residues. The V gene's germline CDR1 is LGHNT and CDR2 FRNRAP. CDR3 residues: CASGLVPGREAFF. Written as DNA, the CDR3 is TGTGCTAGTGGTTTGGTACCCGGACGGGAAGCTTTCTTT.

The gene calls are TRBV7-9 and TRBJ1-1, with a tentative D call TRBD1 (6 bases). The CDR3 loop spans 18 amino acids. CDR1 SEHNR and CDR2 FQNEAQ come from the germline V gene (reference sequence). With 1 base removed from V and 0 bases from J, the gap between germline ends came to 18 bases. The DNA for the CDR3 is TGTGCCAGCAGCTTAGTAAGGGGGGGGCGGTTCATGAACACTGAAGCTTTCTTT. It encodes CASSLVRGGRFMNTEAFF.

The chain links TRBV5-1 to TRBJ2-2, with a tentative D call TRBD2 (5 bases). Trimming pared 4 bases from V and 1 base from J, leaving 17 bases between. Germline CDR1 and CDR2: SGHRS and YFSETQ. CDR3 length equals 17 residues. The CDR3 nucleotides are TGCGCCAGCAGCCGTCTCGGCAGCGGAGGGAACACCGGGGAGCTGTTTTTT. Translation gives CASSRLGSGGNTGELFF. The whole variable domain, filled in from reference TRBV5-1 and TRBJ2-2, reads KAGVTQTPRYLIKTRGQQVTLSCSPISGHRSVSWYQQTPGQGLQFLFEYFSETQRNKGNFPGRFSGRQFSNSRSEMNVSTLELGDSALYLCASSRLGSGGNTGELFFGEGSRLTVL.

This chain links TRBV10-1 with TRBJ2-7; TRBD2 agrees at 10 bases. The CDR3 has 14 residues. Per the germline V gene, CDR1 is WNHNN and CDR2 is SYGVQD (reference sequence). Germline trimming cut 6 bases from V and 6 bases from J; bases unmatched to any gene: 8. The CDR3 loop is CASSQAGGPGEQYF. As DNA, the CDR3 is TGCGCCAGCAGCCAAGCGGGAGGGCCTGGCGAGCAGTACTTC.

At least ten counts were recorded for this clonotype. The gene calls are TRBV2 and TRBJ2-5; a possible D gene is TRBD2 (5 bases). Looked up from germline, CDR1 is SNHLY and CDR2 is FYNNEI. Deletions cut 4 bases from V and 6 bases from J, with 15 bases between. CDR3 length: 14 amino acids. CDR3 coding DNA: TGTGCCAGCAGTGTGAGGGTCGGCAAAAAGACCCAGTACTTC. Translation gives CASSVRVGKKTQYF.

In this sample, this clonotype turned up a few times. V and J are TRBV20-1 and TRBJ1-5; the D gene is possibly TRBD1 (5 bases). The germline V gene encodes CDR1 DFQATT and CDR2 SNEGSKA (reference sequence). The CDR3 extends over 15 amino acids. Trimming stripped 3 bases from V and 0 bases from J, with 12 bases between. The CDR3 coding sequence is TGCAGTGCTAGGGTCCTCGGGGCTAGCAATCAGCCCCAGCATTTT. Protein sequence: CSARVLGASNQPQHF.

The chain carries TRBV7-2 and TRBJ1-4; D uncertain. The germline gives CDR1 SGHTA, CDR2 FQGNSA. This CDR3 is 16 amino acids long. V was shortened by 7 bases and J by 7 bases, with 22 bases between the two germline ends. The CDR3 loop reads CASTMASTGDAEKLFF. DNA for the CDR3: TGTGCCAGCACCATGGCCAGTACGGGAGACGCTGAAAAACTGTTTTTT.

The chain combines TRBV20-1 with TRBJ2-5, with no clear D. V was cut by 6 bases and J by 4 bases, with 18 bases left in between. The CDR3 spans 14 residues. The germline V gene has CDR1 DFQATT and CDR2 SNEGSKA (reference sequence). CDR3 in amino acids: CSASELAPRETQYF. In nucleotides, the CDR3 is TGCAGTGCGAGTGAGCTCGCGCCCCGAGAGACCCAGTACTTC.

This clonotype was found many times. The chain carries TRBV20-1 and TRBJ1-6, with D unclear. This CDR3 has 15 amino acids. Germline V gene sequence: CDR1 DFQATT, CDR2 SNEGSKA (reference sequence). V was pared by 0 bases and J by 7 bases, with 13 bases between. CDR3 in amino acids: CSARDRGSLNSPLHF. CDR3 nucleotides: TGCAGTGCTAGAGATCGTGGGTCTCTAAATTCACCCCTCCACTTT.

This chain joins TRBV20-1 and TRBJ1-5, with 7 positions matching TRBD1. Trimming took 6 bases from V and 0 from J; bases not matched to a gene: 11. CDR3 length: 16 amino acids. Germline V gives CDR1 DFQATT, CDR2 SNEGSKA (reference sequence). The CDR3 region is CSAERGGQFSNQPQHF. The CDR3 bases are TGCAGTGCAGAGCGGGGGGGACAGTTTAGCAATCAGCCCCAGCATTTT.

This clonotype showed up many times. V gene TRBV24-1 combines with J gene TRBJ1-2; 9 bases fit TRBD1. V trimming: 6 bases; J trimming: 5 bases; junction bases outside the gene matches: 6. The CDR3 totals 14 residues. CDR1 is KGHDR and CDR2 is SFDVKD in the germline V gene. CDR3 sequence: CATSKSGTGYGYTF. As DNA, the CDR3 is TGTGCCACCAGTAAGTCCGGGACAGGGTATGGCTACACCTTC.

A word on this clonotype: One end of the junction does not line up with germline, which may come from a read error. J is TRBJ2-5 and V is TRBV9; the D gene is possibly TRBD2 (6 bases). The CDR3 totals 16 residues. From germline, CDR1 is SGDLS and CDR2 YYNGEE. CDR3: CATSREGGSSRETQYF. Written as DNA, the CDR3 is TGTGCCACCAGCAGAGAGGGAGGCAGCTCCAGGGAGACCCAGTACTTC.

The chain carries TRBV10-3 and TRBJ1-2, with 8 nucleotides matching TRBD1. Germline lookup yields CDR1 ENHRY and CDR2 SYGVKD. The CDR3 contains 14 residues. V lost 10 bases to trimming and J lost 4 bases; unmatched junction nucleotides: 11. The CDR3 loop is CASRWGQDIYGYTF. CDR3 sequence (DNA): TGTGCCAGCAGGTGGGGACAGGACATCTATGGCTACACCTTC.

V usage is TRBV7-2 and J usage is TRBJ1-6; tentatively, D is TRBD1 (6 bases). Trimming cost V 5 bases and J 7 bases, with 12 bases left between them. Germline V gene sequence: CDR1 SGHTA, CDR2 FQGNSA. The CDR3 runs 14 residues. The CDR3 DNA is TGTGCCAGCAGCCCCCGGGACACGAATTCACCCCTCCACTTT. Translated: CASSPRDTNSPLHF.

This clonotype was observed a single time. The V and J genes are TRBV7-2 and TRBJ2-7; 8 nucleotides align to TRBD1. V shed 5 bases and J 2 bases; nucleotides not matched to a gene: 5. This CDR3 is 14 amino acids long. Germline CDR1 is SGHTA and CDR2 is FQGNSA. CDR3 DNA: TGTGCCAGCAGCGACAGGGGTCTGACCTACGAGCAGTACTTC. Translated: CASSDRGLTYEQYF. Combining the CDR3 with reference TRBV7-2 and TRBJ2-7 gives the whole variable domain GAGVSQSPSNKVTEKGKDVELRCDPISGHTALYWYRQSLGQGLEFLIYFQGNSAPDKSGLPSDRFSAERTGGSVSTLTIQRTQQEDSAVYLCASSDRGLTYEQYFGPGTRLTVT.